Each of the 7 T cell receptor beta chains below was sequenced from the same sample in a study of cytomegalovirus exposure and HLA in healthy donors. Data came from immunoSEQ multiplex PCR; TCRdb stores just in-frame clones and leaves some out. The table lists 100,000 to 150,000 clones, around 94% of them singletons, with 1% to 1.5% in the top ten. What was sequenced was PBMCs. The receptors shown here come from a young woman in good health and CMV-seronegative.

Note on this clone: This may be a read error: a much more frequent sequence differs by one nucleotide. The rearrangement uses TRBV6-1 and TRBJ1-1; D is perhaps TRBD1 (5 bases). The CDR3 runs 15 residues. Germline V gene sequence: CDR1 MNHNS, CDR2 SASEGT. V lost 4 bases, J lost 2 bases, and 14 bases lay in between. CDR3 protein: CASSGAETANTEAFF. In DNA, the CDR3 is TGTGCCAGCAGTGGCGCCGAGACAGCAAACACTGAAGCTTTCTTT.

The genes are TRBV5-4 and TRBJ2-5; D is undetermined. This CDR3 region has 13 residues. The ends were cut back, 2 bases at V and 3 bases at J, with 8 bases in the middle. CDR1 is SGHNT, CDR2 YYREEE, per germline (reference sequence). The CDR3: CASSFRQKETQYF. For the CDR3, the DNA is TGTGCCAGCAGCTTCAGGCAGAAAGAGACCCAGTACTTC.

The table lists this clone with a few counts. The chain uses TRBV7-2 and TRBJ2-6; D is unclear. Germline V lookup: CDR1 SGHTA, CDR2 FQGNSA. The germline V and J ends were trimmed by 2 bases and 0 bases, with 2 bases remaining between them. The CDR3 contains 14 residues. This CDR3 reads CASSLHSGANVLTF. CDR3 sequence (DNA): TGTGCCAGCAGCTTACACTCTGGGGCCAACGTCCTGACTTTC.

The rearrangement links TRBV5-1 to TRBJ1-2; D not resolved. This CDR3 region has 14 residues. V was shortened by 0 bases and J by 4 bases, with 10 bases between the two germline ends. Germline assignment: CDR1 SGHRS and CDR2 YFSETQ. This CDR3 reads CASSLGYGSYGYTF. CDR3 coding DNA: TGCGCCAGCAGCTTGGGGTACGGGTCCTATGGCTACACCTTC.

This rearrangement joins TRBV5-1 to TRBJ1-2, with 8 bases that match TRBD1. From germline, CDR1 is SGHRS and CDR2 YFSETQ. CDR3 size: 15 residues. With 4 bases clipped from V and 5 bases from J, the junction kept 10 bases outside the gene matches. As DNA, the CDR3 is TGCGCCAGCAGCGGCGGTGGGACAGGCGGATATGGCTACACCTTC. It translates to CASSGGGTGGYGYTF.

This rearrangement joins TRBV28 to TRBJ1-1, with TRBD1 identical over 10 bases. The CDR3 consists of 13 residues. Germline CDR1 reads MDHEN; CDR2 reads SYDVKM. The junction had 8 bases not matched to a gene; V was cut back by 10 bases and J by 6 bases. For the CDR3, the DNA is TGTGCCACAACAAGACAGGGGGCCGCTGAAGCTTTCTTT. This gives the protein CATTRQGAAEAFF.

The CDR3 sequence: CASSMGQGFNYGYTF. CDR3 sequence (DNA): TGTGCCAGCAGTATGGGACAGGGCTTTAACTATGGCTACACCTTC. This chain connects TRBV27 to TRBJ1-2; 9 nucleotides line up with TRBD1. From germline, CDR1 is MNHEY and CDR2 SMNVEV (reference sequence). The V gene end was trimmed by 5 bases and the J gene end by 1 base; junction bases not matched to a gene: 5. This CDR3 region has 15 residues.